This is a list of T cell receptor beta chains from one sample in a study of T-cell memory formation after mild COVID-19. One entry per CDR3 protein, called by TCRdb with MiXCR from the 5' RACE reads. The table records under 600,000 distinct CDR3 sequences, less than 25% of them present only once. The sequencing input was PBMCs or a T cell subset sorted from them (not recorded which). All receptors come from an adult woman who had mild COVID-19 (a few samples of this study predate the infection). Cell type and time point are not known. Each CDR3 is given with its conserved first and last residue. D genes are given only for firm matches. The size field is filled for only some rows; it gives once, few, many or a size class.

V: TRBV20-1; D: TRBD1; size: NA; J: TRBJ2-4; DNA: TGCAGTGCTAGCGGACAGGGACACATTCAGTACTTC; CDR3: CSASGQGHIQYF
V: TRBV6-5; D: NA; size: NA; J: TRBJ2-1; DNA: TGTGCCAGCAGTGAGAAAGGCAATGAGCAGTTCTTC; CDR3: CASSEKGNEQFF
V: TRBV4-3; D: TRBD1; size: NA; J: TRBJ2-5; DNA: TGCGCCAGCAGCCAAACAGGGGGAGAGACCCAGTACTTC; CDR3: CASSQTGGETQYF
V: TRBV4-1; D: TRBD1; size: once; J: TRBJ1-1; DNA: TGCGCCAGCAGCCAAGGGGGAGGGGGCTGGGTCACTGAAGCTTTCTTT; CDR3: CASSQGGGGWVTEAFF
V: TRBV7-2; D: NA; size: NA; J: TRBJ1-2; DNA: TGTGCCAGCAGCTTACAGGGGCTCGGTCGGATCTATGGCTACACCTTC; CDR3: CASSLQGLGRIYGYTF
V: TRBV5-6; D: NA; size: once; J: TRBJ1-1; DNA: TGTGCCAGCAGCTTGGCGGGGGGCGAGGGAGCTTTCTTT; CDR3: CASSLAGGEGAFF
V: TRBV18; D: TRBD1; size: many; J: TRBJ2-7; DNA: TGTGCCAGCTCACCAGGGACAGGGGCTACCTACGAGCAGTACTTC; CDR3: CASSPGTGATYEQYF
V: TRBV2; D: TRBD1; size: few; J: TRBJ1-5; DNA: TGTGCCAGCAGTGAGTCCCGGGACAGTACGCATAGCAATCAGCCCCAGCATTTT; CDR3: CASSESRDSTHSNQPQHF
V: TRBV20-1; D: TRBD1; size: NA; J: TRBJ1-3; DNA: TGCAGTGCTCCCGGGACAGCCTCTGGAAACACCATATATTTT; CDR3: CSAPGTASGNTIYF
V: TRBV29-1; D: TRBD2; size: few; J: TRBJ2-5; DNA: TGCAGCGTTACGGCTAGCGGTGTCCAAGAGACCCAGTACTTC; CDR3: CSVTASGVQETQYF
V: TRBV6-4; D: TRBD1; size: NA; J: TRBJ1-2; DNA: TGTGCCAGCAGTGACCGGACAGGGATTGGTGGCTACACCTTC; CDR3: CASSDRTGIGGYTF
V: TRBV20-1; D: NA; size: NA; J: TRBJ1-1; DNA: TGCAGTGCTAGGGCGGGGTTCGCTGAAGCTTTCTTT; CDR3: CSARAGFAEAFF
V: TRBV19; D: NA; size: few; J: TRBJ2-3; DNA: TGTGCCAGTAGTATCTCTCCAGCCCACACAGATACGCAGTATTTT; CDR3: CASSISPAHTDTQYF
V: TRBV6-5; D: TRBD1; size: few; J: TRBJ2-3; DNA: TGTGCCAGCAGTTTCTTCGACAGGGTGGATACGCAGTATTTT; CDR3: CASSFFDRVDTQYF
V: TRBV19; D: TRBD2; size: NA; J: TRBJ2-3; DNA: TGTGCCAGTAGGGAAACTAGCGGGAGCACAGATACGCAGTATTTT; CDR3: CASRETSGSTDTQYF
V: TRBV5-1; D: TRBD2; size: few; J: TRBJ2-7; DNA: TGCGCCAGCAGTAGTAGCGGGGGGGCTTACGAGCAGTACTTC; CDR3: CASSSSGGAYEQYF
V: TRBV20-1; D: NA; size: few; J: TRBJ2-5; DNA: TGCAGTGCTAAAGAAGGCCGAGAGACCCAGTACTTC; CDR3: CSAKEGRETQYF
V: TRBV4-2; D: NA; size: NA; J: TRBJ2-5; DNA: TGTGCCAGCAGCCAGGAAATCGAAGGAGGTCAAGAGACCCAGTACTTC; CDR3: CASSQEIEGGQETQYF
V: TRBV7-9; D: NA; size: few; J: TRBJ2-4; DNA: TGTGCCAGCAGCTTAGCGGGTCAGGGAAGAGTAGCCAAAAACATTCAGTACTTC; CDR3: CASSLAGQGRVAKNIQYF
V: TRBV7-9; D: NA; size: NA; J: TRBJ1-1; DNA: TGTGCCAGCAGCTTAGGAGGGGCCCTCTTTCAAGCTTTCTTT; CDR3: CASSLGGALFQAFF
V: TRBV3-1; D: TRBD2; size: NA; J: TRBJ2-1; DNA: TGTGCCAGCAGCCCCGTTGGACTAGAGCGGAACAATGAGCAGTTCTTC; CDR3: CASSPVGLERNNEQFF
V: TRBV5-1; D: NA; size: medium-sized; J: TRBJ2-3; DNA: TGCGCCAGCAGCTTTAGGCAGGCCACAGATACGCAGTATTTT; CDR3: CASSFRQATDTQYF
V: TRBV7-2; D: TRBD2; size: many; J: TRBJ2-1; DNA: TGTGCCAGCAGCCAGGGACTAGCGTACAATGAGCAGTTCTTC; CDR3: CASSQGLAYNEQFF
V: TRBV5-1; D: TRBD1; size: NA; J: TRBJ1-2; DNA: TGCGCCAGCAGCTTCGGGACAGGGGATCACACCTTC; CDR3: CASSFGTGDHTF
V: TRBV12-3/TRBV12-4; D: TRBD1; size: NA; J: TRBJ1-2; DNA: TGTGCCAGCAGTTTAAGCGCAGGGGGCGTAGGCTACACCTTC; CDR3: CASSLSAGGVGYTF
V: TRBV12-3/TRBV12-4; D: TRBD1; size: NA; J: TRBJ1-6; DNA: TGTGCCAGCAGTCTCTCGGACAGGCATTCACCCCTCCACTTT; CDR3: CASSLSDRHSPLHF
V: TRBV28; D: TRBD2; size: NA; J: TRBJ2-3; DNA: TGTGCCAGCAGTACCCTTAATAGCGGGAGGGCCAGAGATACGCAGTATTTT; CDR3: CASSTLNSGRARDTQYF
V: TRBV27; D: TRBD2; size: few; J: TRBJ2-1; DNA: TGTGCCAGCAGCCAGGGGGTAGCGGGGGGGCGAAGGCAGTTCTTC; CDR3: CASSQGVAGGRRQFF
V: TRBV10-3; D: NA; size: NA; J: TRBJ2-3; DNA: TGTGCCATCAGTGAGTCGGACACAGATACGCAGTATTTT; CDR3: CAISESDTDTQYF
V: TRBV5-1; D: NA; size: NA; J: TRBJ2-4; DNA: TGCGCCAGCAGCCACGATAAAGCCAAAAACATTCAGTACTTC; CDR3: CASSHDKAKNIQYF
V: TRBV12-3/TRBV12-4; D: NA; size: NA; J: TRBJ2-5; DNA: TGTGCCAGCAGTTTAAGGGGGATCGGGGGGGAGACCCAGTACTTC; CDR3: CASSLRGIGGETQYF
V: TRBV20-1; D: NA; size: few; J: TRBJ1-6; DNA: TGCAGTGCTCGAGGGGGGATCCATAATTCACCCCTCCACTTT; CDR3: CSARGGIHNSPLHF
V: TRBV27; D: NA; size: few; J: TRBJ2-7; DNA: TGTGCCAGCAGTTTTAGTGCTCGATACGAGCAGTACTTC; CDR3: CASSFSARYEQYF
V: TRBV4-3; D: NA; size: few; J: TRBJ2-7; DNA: TGCGCCAGCAGCCAAGGCCCGGGAATCTCCTACGAGCAGTACTTC; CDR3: CASSQGPGISYEQYF
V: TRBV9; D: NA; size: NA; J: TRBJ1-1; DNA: TGTGCCAGCACCGAGGGAGGTTTCATGGAGACTGAAGCTTTCTTT; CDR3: CASTEGGFMETEAFF